Below are 28 T cell receptor beta chains sequenced from a single sample in a study of T cells in narcolepsy. This table comes from immunoSEQ multiplex PCR, and its TCRdb copy is limited to in-frame clones, with some not included. The sample consists of 30,000 to 35,000 clones, roughly 80% of them appearing once. The sequenced sample was memory (CD45RA-) CD4+ T cells from blood. These receptors came from a human donor in good health.

On this clone: The final CDR3 position lacks the conserved phenylalanine or tryptophan, pointing to a likely read error. The chain uses TRBV7-3 and TRBJ1-6, with D unresolved. The CDR3 length is 13 residues. Germline CDR1 and CDR2: SGHTA and FQGTGA. V was shortened by 5 bases and J by 10 bases, with 12 bases between the two germline ends. CDR3: CASSPTPESPLHV. CDR3 coding DNA: TGTGCCAGCAGCCCAACCCCGGAATCACCCCTCCACGTT.

The genes are TRBV10-3 and TRBJ2-1; a weak D match, TRBD2 (6 bases). Germline CDR1 reads ENHRY; CDR2 reads SYGVKD. This CDR3 has 15 residues. The germline V and J ends were trimmed by 2 bases and 6 bases, with 14 bases remaining between them. The CDR3 reads CAISEVGGGGNEQFF. The CDR3 nucleotides are TGTGCCATCAGTGAGGTGGGGGGTGGAGGCAATGAGCAGTTCTTC.

The chain employs TRBV4-3 and TRBJ2-3; TRBD1 is a possible D gene (5 bases). This CDR3 has 16 amino acids. The germline gives CDR1 LGHNA, CDR2 YSLEER. The V and J ends lost 0 bases and 5 bases respectively, with 15 bases between them. CDR3 residues: CASSQDSAGLGDTQYF. The DNA for the CDR3 is TGCGCCAGCAGCCAAGATTCGGCAGGGCTGGGAGATACGCAGTATTTT.

This chain joins TRBV6-1 and TRBJ1-5; D unclear. The germline gives CDR1 MNHNS, CDR2 SASEGT. CDR3 length: 14 amino acids. V dropped 4 bases and J dropped 1 base, with 8 bases sitting between them. CDR3 sequence (DNA): TGTGCCAGCAGTGGACGGATGAGCAATCAGCCCCAGCATTTT. It translates to CASSGRMSNQPQHF.

As DNA, the CDR3 is TGTGCCACCAGCAGGACTAGCGCCATAGCCAAAAACATTCAGTACTTC. As protein: CATSRTSAIAKNIQYF. This rearrangement joins TRBV15 to TRBJ2-4; 8 bases fit TRBD2. Germline CDR1 and CDR2: LNHNV and YYDKDF (reference sequence). Trimming cost V 3 bases and J 0 bases; bases outside gene matches: 4. CDR3 size: 16 residues. Variable domain in full (rest from reference TRBV15 and TRBJ2-4): DAMVIQNPRYQVTQFGKPVTLSCSQTLNHNVMYWYQQKSSQAPKLLFHYYDKDFNNEADTPDNFQSRRPNTSFCFLDIRSPGLGDTAMYLCATSRTSAIAKNIQYFGAGTRLSVL.

The chain is built from TRBV7-9 and TRBJ2-1; D not certain. Per the germline V gene, CDR1 is SEHNR and CDR2 is FQNEAQ (reference sequence). The CDR3 covers 14 residues. The ends were cut back, 5 bases at V and 7 bases at J, with 15 bases in the middle. The CDR3 region has the DNA TGTGCCAGCAGCCGAGCAACTCAGGAAAATGAGCAGTTCTTC. Amino acid sequence: CASSRATQENEQFF.

This clone has just one count. The chain recombines TRBV9 with TRBJ2-2, with 7 nucleotides matching TRBD1. Germline CDR1 is SGDLS and CDR2 is YYNGEE. The junction had 4 bases not matched to a gene; V was cut back by 6 bases and J by 2 bases. The CDR3 length is 14 residues. The CDR3: CASTGQENTGELFF. As DNA, the CDR3 is TGTGCCAGCACTGGACAGGAAAACACCGGGGAGCTGTTTTTT.

Concerning this clone itself: In the same sample, other DNA sequences code for this CDR3. The CDR3 region is CASSLEGVGRSEQYF. The CDR3 nucleotides read TGTGCCAGCAGTTTAGAAGGGGTAGGTAGGAGCGAGCAGTACTTC. The V gene is TRBV27, the J gene TRBJ2-7; a possible D gene is TRBD1 (5 bases). The CDR3 totals 15 residues. Trimming removed 2 bases from V and 6 bases from J, with 17 bases in between. CDR1 and CDR2 from the germline V gene are MNHEY and SMNVEV (reference sequence).

The chain joins TRBV19 to TRBJ1-6; no definite D call. With 3 bases removed from V and 6 bases from J, the gap between germline ends came to 9 bases. Looked up from germline, CDR1 is LNHDA and CDR2 is SQIVND (reference sequence). This CDR3 region has 14 residues. This chain's CDR3 is CASSILSTNSPLHF. The CDR3 DNA reads as TGTGCCAGTAGTATCCTCTCTACTAATTCACCCCTCCACTTT.

This clone was recorded a few times. V and J are TRBV25-1 and TRBJ1-2; D gene uncertain. CDR1 and CDR2 (germline): MGHDK, SYGVNS. V was cut by 1 base and J by 8 bases, with 8 bases left in between. The CDR3 runs to 12 residues. The CDR3 protein is CASSEFGRGYTF. The CDR3 nucleotides read TGTGCCAGCAGTGAATTTGGGAGGGGCTACACCTTC.

J is TRBJ2-1 and V is TRBV19; tentative D call: TRBD2 (6 bases). The CDR3 length is 13 residues. V was trimmed by 6 bases and J by 7 bases, leaving 13 bases between them. Per the germline V gene, CDR1 is LNHDA and CDR2 is SQIVND (reference sequence). The CDR3 protein is CASRKTRVNEQFF. The CDR3 region has the DNA TGTGCCAGTAGGAAGACTAGGGTTAATGAGCAGTTCTTC.

The genes are TRBV20-1 and TRBJ2-1; the D is unclear. Deletions cut 2 bases from V and 7 bases from J, with 6 bases between. CDR1 is DFQATT and CDR2 is SNEGSKA in the germline V gene (reference sequence). CDR3 length equals 11 residues. In DNA, the CDR3 is TGCAGTGCTAGATTCGGGAATGAGCAGTTCTTC. This sequence encodes CSARFGNEQFF.

This clone was seen only once. The chain joins TRBV4-2 to TRBJ1-2; 7 nucleotides agree with TRBD1. The CDR3 length is 16 residues. CDR1 LGHNA and CDR2 YNFKEQ come from the germline V gene. The V and J ends lost 1 base and 5 bases, in that order; junction bases with no gene match: 10. The CDR3 region has the DNA TGTGCCAGCAGCCAAGGAGGGACAGCAGGTCAATATGGCTACACCTTC. It yields the protein CASSQGGTAGQYGYTF.

The V and J genes are TRBV19 and TRBJ1-5, with D uncertain. This CDR3 has 15 amino acids. Trimming removed 0 bases at V and 0 bases at J, with 6 bases between. Germline values: CDR1 LNHDA, CDR2 SQIVND (reference sequence). The CDR3 here is CASSIDRDSNQPQHF. CDR3 nucleotides: TGTGCCAGTAGTATAGATCGGGATAGCAATCAGCCCCAGCATTTT.

This clone appeared a single time. The rearrangement joins TRBV5-1 to TRBJ1-1; no definite D call. The CDR3 is made up of 12 amino acids. In germline, CDR1 is SGHRS, CDR2 YFSETQ. The ends were cut back, 4 bases at V and 7 bases at J, with 11 bases in the middle. The CDR3 DNA follows: TGCGCCAGCAGCAAGACACTGGATGAAGCTTTCTTT. This encodes CASSKTLDEAFF.

J is TRBJ1-2 and V is TRBV4-2; D remains ambiguous. This CDR3 region has 15 residues. Germline CDR1 LGHNA, CDR2 YNFKEQ. V dropped 1 base and J dropped 1 base, with 10 bases sitting between them. The DNA for the CDR3 is TGTGCCAGCAGCCAAGCGGACGGCCTTAACTATGGCTACACCTTC. Protein: CASSQADGLNYGYTF.

The gene calls are TRBV25-1 and TRBJ2-5, with 8 positions matching TRBD1. The last part of the DNA fits TRBJ2-7 better; the J call may be wrong. The CDR3 sequence is 15 residues long. Germline V gene lookup returns CDR1 MGHDK and CDR2 SYGVNS. The chain's CDR3 is CASSGWGQASYEQYF. The CDR3 DNA is TGTGCCAGCAGTGGCTGGGGACAGGCCTCCTACGAGCAGTACTTC.

This clone occurred a few times. The CDR3 reads CASSLASGTTGELFF. CDR3 sequence (DNA): TGCGCCAGCAGCTTGGCAAGCGGGACGACCGGGGAGCTGTTTTTT. V gene TRBV5-1 combines with J gene TRBJ2-2; TRBD2 aligns across 7 bases. V shed 0 bases and J 5 bases; nucleotides not matched to a gene: 4. The CDR3 sequence is 15 residues long. In germline, CDR1 is SGHRS, CDR2 YFSETQ.

The gene calls are TRBV6-5 and TRBJ1-2; 9 bases are shared with TRBD1. This CDR3 has 13 residues. The germline V gene has CDR1 MNHEY and CDR2 SVGAGI. The V gene end was trimmed by 5 bases and the J gene end by 8 bases; junction bases not matched to a gene: 6. Here the CDR3 reads CASSRTGDSGYTF. The DNA of the CDR3 is TGTGCCAGCAGTAGGACAGGGGATAGCGGCTACACCTTC.

V gene TRBV7-2 combines with J gene TRBJ2-5, with 7 bases that match TRBD2. Germline assignment: CDR1 SGHTA and CDR2 FQGNSA. This CDR3 has 14 residues. Unmatched junction bases numbered 4, after V lost 3 bases and J lost 3 bases. The CDR3 reads CASSFGGYKETQYF. For the CDR3, the DNA is TGTGCCAGCAGCTTCGGGGGGTATAAAGAGACCCAGTACTTC.

V usage is TRBV5-4 and J usage is TRBJ2-7, with TRBD1 identical over 8 bases. The trim removed 2 bases at V and 1 base at J, leaving 11 bases unmatched. CDR1 SGHNT and CDR2 YYREEE come from the germline V gene (reference sequence). The CDR3 is made up of 17 amino acids. CDR3 in DNA: TGTGCCAGCAGCTTAGAAGGGACAGGCGTTCTTTCCTACGAGCAGTACTTC. Encoded protein: CASSLEGTGVLSYEQYF.

A note on this clone: One end of the junction does not line up with germline, which may come from a read error. This chain joins TRBV19 and TRBJ1-4, with 10 positions matching TRBD1. The CDR3 covers 15 residues. Germline values: CDR1 LNHDA, CDR2 SQIVND (reference sequence). The CDR3 nucleotides read TGTGCCTGTAGCCTTTTGGGACAGGGGAATGAAAAACTGTTTTTT. This encodes CACSLLGQGNEKLFF.

This clone has only one observation. The V gene is TRBV27, the J gene TRBJ2-7; 12 positions match TRBD1. The CDR3 is 17 residues long. Germline trimming cut 3 bases from V and 5 bases from J; bases unmatched to any gene: 11. Germline loops: CDR1 MNHEY, CDR2 SMNVEV (reference sequence). In DNA form, the CDR3 reads TGTGCCAGCAGTTTCTCCCCTCCGGGACAGGGGGCAAACGAGCAGTACTTC. This translates into CASSFSPPGQGANEQYF.

Regarding this clone: The junction differs from germline at one of its ends, possibly a read error. This sample includes further DNA sequences coding for the same CDR3. This chain joins TRBV9 and TRBJ2-7; 9 bases line up with TRBD1. Per the germline V gene, CDR1 is SGDLS and CDR2 is YYNGEE. CDR3 size: 15 residues. CDR3 DNA sequence: TGTGCCAGCAGCTTCGGTCCGGGACAGGGCTACGAACAGTACTTC. It is translated as CASSFGPGQGYEQYF.

In this sample, this clone turned up a few times. The V and J genes are TRBV28 and TRBJ1-3; TRBD1 matches 8 bases. This CDR3 is built from 14 residues. Losses at the gene ends were 5 bases for V and 4 bases for J; bases not matched to a gene: 4. CDR1 and CDR2 from the germline V gene are MDHEN and SYDVKM. The CDR3 nucleotides are TGTGCCAGCAGTACTGACAGGGGCGGAAACACCATATATTTT. Its protein is CASSTDRGGNTIYF.

This clone qualifies as medium-sized. The CDR3 nucleotides are TGCGCCAGCACCCCTACAGGGGAAGGATCACCCCTCCACTTT. Residues: CASTPTGEGSPLHF. The chain has TRBV10-2 and TRBJ1-6, with TRBD1 identical over 7 bases. CDR1 WSHSY and CDR2 SAAADI come from the germline V gene. This CDR3 has 14 amino acids. With 7 bases clipped from V and 10 bases from J, the junction kept 10 bases outside the gene matches.

This chain connects TRBV18 to TRBJ2-2; TRBD2 matches at 8 bases. The CDR3 runs to 14 residues. CDR1 is KGHSH and CDR2 is LQKENI in the germline V gene. V shed 8 bases and J 3 bases; nucleotides not matched to a gene: 5. The CDR3: CASRLASDTGELFF. For the CDR3, the DNA is TGTGCCAGCCGACTAGCGTCAGACACCGGGGAGCTGTTTTTT.

CDR3 coding DNA: TGTGCCAACAGCAAAGAGGAGAAAACGGAGCAGTACTTC. Translation: CANSKEEKTEQYF. This sequence joins TRBV21-1 and TRBJ2-7; TRBD2 was called by the table and not checked on the DNA. TRBV21-1 is a documented pseudogene. The CDR3 covers 13 residues.